This TCR beta chain was sequenced for a study of cytomegalovirus exposure and HLA in healthy donors. Points from the study as a whole: A classifier reportedly called cytomegalovirus status with high sensitivity and specificity. Immune exposure was documented only through CMV serostatus.

It was healthy bone marrow donors who served as donors. The CDR3 totals 16 residues. The germline V and J ends were trimmed by 5 bases and 0 bases, with 14 bases remaining between them. CDR1 is MNHNY and CDR2 is SVGAGI in the germline V gene (reference sequence). A multiplex PCR was run with 60 Vbeta primers and 13 Jbeta primers. Clones were read by immunoSEQ multiplex PCR, and TCRdb kept only the in-frame ones, dropping some. The sample yields around 120,000 clones, around 81% seen once. As concerns this clone: The antigen is undetermined.

The sequenced sample consisted of PBMCs. The chain is built from TRBV6-6 and TRBJ2-4, with D maybe TRBD1 (6 bases). The receptor comes from a man aged 18-30 years in good health and CMV-seronegative. Here the CDR3 reads CASSPQGPIAKNIQYF. CDR3 nucleotides: TGTGCCAGCAGTCCTCAGGGGCCCATAGCCAAAAACATTCAGTACTTC.